Listed here are 24 T cell receptor beta chains from one sample, sequenced in a study of T-cell reconstitution after alpha-beta-depleted transplantation in children. Preparation of the TCRbeta library used unique molecular identifiers. TCRdb re-called the PCR reads through MiXCR, storing one row per CDR3 protein. The repertoire holds about 370,000 distinct CDR3 sequences, with roughly 21% as singletons. Sequenced here: PBMCs from the stem cell graft donor, sampled from the stem cell graft. Every receptor here comes from a human donor who donated a stem cell graft to a child with acute myeloid leukemia.

This chain connects TRBV10-2 to TRBJ2-2; perhaps TRBD1 as D (5 bases). This CDR3 has 14 amino acids. V lost 5 bases to trimming and J lost 1 base, with 8 bases between them. Germline V gives CDR1 WSHSY, CDR2 SAAADI. CDR3 sequence reads: CASSKGVNTGELFF. The CDR3, as DNA: TGCGCCAGCAGTAAAGGGGTGAACACCGGGGAGCTGTTTTTT.

The chain carries TRBV5-1 and TRBJ2-1; 11 nucleotides agree with TRBD1. Germline V gives CDR1 SGHRS, CDR2 YFSETQ. After removal of 1 base from V and 9 bases from J, the junction contained 9 bases not matched to a gene. The CDR3 is made up of 16 amino acids. Written as DNA, the CDR3 is TGCGCCAGCAGCTTGCTTGGACAGGGGGCGATGGTTGAGCAGTTCTTC. It is translated as CASSLLGQGAMVEQFF.

This chain connects TRBV7-9 to TRBJ2-5; tentatively, D is TRBD2 (5 bases). V was trimmed by 3 bases and J by 3 bases, leaving 11 bases between them. Germline CDR1 SEHNR, CDR2 FQNEAQ (reference sequence). The CDR3 runs 14 residues. This CDR3 reads CASSFVTNKETQYF. The CDR3 region has the DNA TGTGCCAGCAGCTTCGTGACTAACAAAGAGACCCAGTACTTC.

Here the CDR3 reads CASSQDDGREQFF. Written as DNA, the CDR3 is TGTGCCAGCAGCCAAGACGACGGGCGTGAGCAGTTCTTC. This rearrangement joins TRBV4-2 to TRBJ2-1; D call uncertain. V shed 0 bases and J shed 9 bases, with 9 bases lying between them. The CDR3 loop spans 13 amino acids. Looked up from germline, CDR1 is LGHNA and CDR2 is YNFKEQ.

The J gene is TRBJ2-7, the V gene TRBV20-1; 10 bases fit TRBD1. The CDR3 is made up of 15 amino acids. V was pared by 4 bases and J by 0 bases, with 6 bases of the junction left unmatched. Germline CDR1 reads DFQATT; CDR2 reads SNEGSKA (reference sequence). The CDR3 nucleotides read TGCAGTGCTATCCCCGGGACAGGGGACTCCTACGAGCAGTACTTC. Translating it yields CSAIPGTGDSYEQYF.

The V call is TRBV10-2, the J call TRBJ2-4, with 7 nucleotides matching TRBD2. The trim removed 4 bases at V and 0 bases at J, leaving 3 bases unmatched. CDR3 size: 15 residues. Germline lookup yields CDR1 WSHSY and CDR2 SAAADI. CDR3 bases: TGCGCCAGCAGTGTAAGCGGGGCAGCCAAAAACATTCAGTACTTC. Amino acid sequence: CASSVSGAAKNIQYF.

There are a few counts of this clonotype. The CDR3 reads CSARDSDRGWEKLFF. The CDR3 DNA sequence: TGCAGTGCTAGAGATTCAGACCGGGGATGGGAAAAACTGTTTTTT. The chain carries TRBV20-1 and TRBJ1-4; no clear D gene. This CDR3 is built from 15 residues. The germline V and J ends were trimmed by 0 bases and 8 bases, with 16 bases remaining between them. Germline values: CDR1 DFQATT, CDR2 SNEGSKA (reference sequence).

As to this clonotype: One end of the junction does not line up with germline, which may come from a read error. The chain is built from TRBV20-1 and TRBJ2-3; TRBD2 aligns across 7 bases. Germline V gene lookup returns CDR1 DFQATT and CDR2 SNEGSKA (reference sequence). This CDR3 region has 15 residues. CDR3 protein: CSPRTRAGVTDTQYF. For the CDR3, the DNA is TGCAGTCCTAGGACCCGCGCGGGAGTTACAGATACGCAGTATTTT.

This clonotype was counted a few times. V usage is TRBV5-1 and J usage is TRBJ2-1; the match to TRBD2 covers 13 bases. CDR3 length: 15 residues. CDR1 and CDR2 from the germline V gene are SGHRS and YFSETQ. The V segment lost 4 bases and the J segment 10 bases; nucleotides outside the gene matches: 8. The CDR3: CASSEGLAGMEEQFF. The CDR3 DNA sequence: TGCGCCAGCAGCGAGGGACTAGCGGGAATGGAGGAGCAGTTCTTC.

This clonotype was observed many times. V and J are TRBV29-1 and TRBJ2-3; no reliable D call. V lost 3 bases and J lost 2, with 9 bases in between. Germline V CDR1 and CDR2: SQVTM, ANQGSEA. This CDR3 is 13 amino acids long. Here the CDR3 DNA reads TGCAGCGTTGAGGCTCGGTTCACAGATACGCAGTATTTT. Its translation is CSVEARFTDTQYF.

This clonotype appeared a few times. The genes are TRBV5-1 and TRBJ2-7, with 7 bases identical to TRBD2. The germline CDR1 and CDR2 sequences are SGHRS and YFSETQ. V trimming: 5 bases; J trimming: 1 base; junction bases outside the gene matches: 3. The CDR3 has 13 amino acids. CDR3 protein: CASRYSGSYEQYF. In DNA, the CDR3 is TGCGCCAGCAGATATAGCGGGTCCTACGAGCAGTACTTC.

This sequence joins TRBV25-1 and TRBJ1-1; the match to TRBD1 covers 7 bases. This CDR3 is 15 amino acids long. Losses at the gene ends were 2 bases for V and 0 bases for J; bases not matched to a gene: 3. Germline CDR1 is MGHDK and CDR2 is SYGVNS. The CDR3 nucleotides are TGTGCCAGCAGTGAACCAGGGACAGTGAACACTGAAGCTTTCTTT. It yields the protein CASSEPGTVNTEAFF.

J is TRBJ2-7 and V is TRBV4-2; 11 bases match TRBD2. CDR3 length equals 15 residues. Germline lookup yields CDR1 LGHNA and CDR2 YNFKEQ. Trimming at V came to 1 base and at J to 3 bases, leaving 2 bases not matched to a gene. CDR3 nucleotides: TGTGCCAGCAGCCAAGTGGGGACTAGCGGCTACGAGCAGTACTTC. Protein sequence: CASSQVGTSGYEQYF.

This clonotype has just a few counts. The V call is TRBV4-1, the J call TRBJ2-7; weak D call: TRBD2 (5 bases). The germline V gene has CDR1 MGHRA and CDR2 YSYEKL. Trimming took off 1 base at V and 6 bases at J, with 16 bases between the two ends. The CDR3 length is 15 residues. CDR3 DNA sequence: TGCGCCAGCAGCCAAGTTTGGCGGGCCTCTCTCGAGCAGTACTTC. As protein: CASSQVWRASLEQYF.

The CDR3 loop reads CASSLAGAGANVLTF. CDR3 coding DNA: TGTGCCAGCAGCCTCGCAGGTGCTGGGGCCAACGTCCTGACTTTC. The V call is TRBV3-1, the J call TRBJ2-6; D not certain. With 4 bases removed from V and 2 bases from J, the gap between germline ends came to 9 bases. The CDR3 loop spans 15 amino acids. CDR1 and CDR2 from the germline V gene are LGHDT and YNNKEL (reference sequence).

The chain combines TRBV27 with TRBJ2-7, with TRBD2 identical over 10 bases. CDR3 length equals 15 residues. Germline V lookup: CDR1 MNHEY, CDR2 SMNVEV (reference sequence). V lost 2 bases, J lost 2 bases, and 3 bases stayed unmatched. The CDR3 nucleotides read TGTGCCAGCAGTTTAGCACTAGCGGGGACCTACGAGCAGTACTTC. Translated, it gives CASSLALAGTYEQYF.

This clonotype was found a few times. Written as DNA, the CDR3 is TGTGCCAGCAGCGTAGCGGGAGCGACGGGGACTGAAGCTTTCTTT. It codes for CASSVAGATGTEAFF. The chain joins TRBV9 to TRBJ1-1; the D is unclear. The ends were cut back, 0 bases at V and 5 bases at J, with 14 bases in the middle. Germline CDR1 and CDR2: SGDLS and YYNGEE. The CDR3 consists of 15 residues. The whole variable domain, remainder taken from reference TRBV9 and TRBJ1-1, is DSGVTQTPKHLITATGQRVTLRCSPRSGDLSVYWYQQSLDQGLQFLIQYYNGEERAKGNILERFSAQQFPDLHSELNLSSLELGDSALYFCASSVAGATGTEAFFGQGTRLTVV.

The chain employs TRBV6-5 and TRBJ1-1, with a tentative D call TRBD1 (5 bases). V was clipped by 0 bases and J by 1 base, with 18 bases between them. Germline V gene data show CDR1 as MNHEY and CDR2 as SVGAGI. The CDR3 contains 18 residues. The CDR3 region is CASSYSILGLGGNTEAFF. The CDR3, as DNA: TGTGCCAGCAGTTACTCGATTCTGGGGCTGGGGGGGAACACTGAAGCTTTCTTT.

As regards this clonotype: The junction and the germline gene differ at one end; a read error may be behind it. The genes are TRBV25-1 and TRBJ2-7; tentatively, D is TRBD1 (6 bases). Germline values: CDR1 MGHDK, CDR2 SYGVNS. The CDR3 has 10 residues. The CDR3 here is CASGDREQYF. The CDR3 DNA is TGTGCCAGCGGTGACAGGGAGCAGTACTTC.

This clonotype has a count of ten or more. CDR3 sequence: CSASFAGTAVMPQHF. CDR3 nucleotides: TGCAGTGCTAGCTTCGCCGGGACGGCGGTTATGCCCCAGCATTTT. The chain uses TRBV20-1 and TRBJ1-5, with a weak D call TRBD1 (5 bases). The V and J ends lost 3 bases and 9 bases respectively, with 21 bases between them. The CDR3 length is 15 residues. Germline V CDR1 and CDR2: DFQATT, SNEGSKA (reference sequence).

This clonotype was seen a few times. This sequence joins TRBV5-1 and TRBJ2-7; D is undetermined. Per the germline V gene, CDR1 is SGHRS and CDR2 is YFSETQ. The CDR3 has 14 residues. Trimming pared 0 bases from V and 5 bases from J, leaving 12 bases between. CDR3 residues: CASSLEVGFHEQYF. CDR3 in DNA: TGCGCCAGCAGCTTGGAGGTAGGGTTCCACGAGCAGTACTTC.

The J gene is TRBJ2-7, the V gene TRBV5-1, with 12 bases matching TRBD1. Germline CDR1 SGHRS, CDR2 YFSETQ. The length of the CDR3 is 16 residues. The V gene end was trimmed by 2 bases and the J gene end by 0 bases; junction bases not matched to a gene: 3. CDR3 in DNA: TGCGCCAGCAGCTTACAGGGACAGGGGGCCTCCTACGAGCAGTACTTC. Translating it yields CASSLQGQGASYEQYF. The whole variable domain, remainder taken from reference TRBV5-1 and TRBJ2-7, is KAGVTQTPRYLIKTRGQQVTLSCSPISGHRSVSWYQQTPGQGLQFLFEYFSETQRNKGNFPGRFSGRQFSNSRSEMNVSTLELGDSALYLCASSLQGQGASYEQYFGPGTRLTVT.

The V call is TRBV23-1, the J call TRBJ2-2, with D perhaps TRBD1 (6 bases). TRBV23-1 is an ORF; its function is uncertain. The germline V and J ends were trimmed by 9 bases and 2 bases, with 16 bases remaining between them. The CDR3 has 15 amino acids. The CDR3 here is CARIRQAPNTGELFF. In DNA, the CDR3 is TGCGCCAGAATAAGACAGGCCCCAAACACCGGGGAGCTGTTTTTT.

The chain couples TRBV14 to TRBJ2-3; D is perhaps TRBD1 (6 bases). Germline CDR1 is SGHDN and CDR2 is FVKESK. The V end was cut by 0 bases, the J end by 2 bases, with 18 bases between. This CDR3 has 18 amino acids. This CDR3 reads CASSQDFLGQPFTDTQYF. In nucleotides, the CDR3 is TGTGCCAGCAGCCAAGATTTTTTAGGACAGCCCTTCACAGATACGCAGTATTTT.